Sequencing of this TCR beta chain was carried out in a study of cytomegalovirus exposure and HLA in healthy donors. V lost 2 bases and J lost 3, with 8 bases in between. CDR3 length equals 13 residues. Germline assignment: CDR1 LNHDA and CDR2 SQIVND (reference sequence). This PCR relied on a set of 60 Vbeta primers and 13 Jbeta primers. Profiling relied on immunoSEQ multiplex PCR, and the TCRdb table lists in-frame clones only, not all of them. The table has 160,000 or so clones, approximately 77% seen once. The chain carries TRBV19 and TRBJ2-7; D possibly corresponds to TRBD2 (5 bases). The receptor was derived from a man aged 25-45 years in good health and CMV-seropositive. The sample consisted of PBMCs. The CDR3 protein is CASSITGDYEQYF. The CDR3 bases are TGTGCCAGTAGTATAACCGGGGACTACGAGCAGTACTTC.